The clone carrying this TCR beta chain was found many times. The sample belongs to a study of regulatory T cells in long-lasting Graves disease. Building the TCR beta libraries relied on iRepertoire HTBI primers, and CDR3 regions underwent Arm-PCR. TCRdb used MiXCR to reprocess the multiplex PCR reads, holding one entry per CDR3 protein. The sample carries 350,000 to 450,000 distinct CDR3 sequences, around 20% recorded once. Germline CDR1 reads SQVTM; CDR2 reads ANQGSEA. V lost 3 bases and J lost 6; bases outside the gene matches: 5. The CDR3 sequence is 14 residues long. Described time point: persistent/refractory GD, antithyroid drugs over 5 years with positive TRAb. Isolated PBMC RNA provided the starting material for the TCR library.

The chain recombines TRBV29-1 with TRBJ1-2; TRBD1 matches 12 bases. This specimen consisted of peripheral blood mononuclear cells (PBMCs), obtained when the disease was refractory, from a patient treated with antithyroid drugs. The TCR was taken from a female donor with Graves disease. CDR3 DNA sequence: TGCAGCGTTGATTCGGGACAGGGGGCGAATGGCTACACCTTC. Translation gives CSVDSGQGANGYTF.